These 8 T cell receptor beta chains were sequenced from one sample in a study of chemoradiotherapy in HPV16-positive cancers. The protocol was immunoSEQ multiplex PCR, while the TCRdb copy is restricted to in-frame clones and leaves out a portion. The repertoire holds tens of thousands of clones, with roughly nine tenths as singletons. This specimen consisted of blood, obtained from a patient who underwent chemoradiotherapy. The receptors stem from a human donor with HPV-associated anogenital cancer.

The gene calls are TRBV7-3 and TRBJ1-2; D is possibly TRBD1 (5 bases). V was shortened by 2 bases and J by 8 bases, with 15 bases between the two germline ends. This CDR3 has 14 amino acids. CDR1 is SGHTA and CDR2 is FQGTGA in the germline V gene. The CDR3 DNA reads TGTGCCAGCAGCTTAGTAGGCAGCCAGGGCGGCTACACCTTC. Amino acid sequence: CASSLVGSQGGYTF. Using reference TRBV7-3 and TRBJ1-2 for the parts outside the CDR3, the full variable domain is GAGVSQTPSNKVTEKGKYVELRCDPISGHTALYWYRQSLGQGPEFLIYFQGTGAADDSGLPNDRFFAVRPEGSVSTLKIQRTERGDSAVYLCASSLVGSQGGYTFGSGTRLTVV.

This chain links TRBV7-2 with TRBJ2-3, with TRBD2 matching over 10 bases. The V and J ends lost 7 bases and 3 bases, in that order; junction bases with no gene match: 7. The CDR3 length is 15 residues. CDR1 is SGHTA and CDR2 is FQGNSA in the germline V gene. The DNA for the CDR3 is TGTGCCAGCAACCAACTAGCGGGGCCAACAGATACGCAGTATTTT. It codes for CASNQLAGPTDTQYF.

The J gene is TRBJ1-2, the V gene TRBV6-5; 8 bases map to TRBD1. Germline V CDR1 and CDR2: MNHEY, SVGAGI. V dropped 4 bases and J dropped 3; count of bases not matched to a gene: 4. The CDR3 loop spans 14 amino acids. The CDR3 loop reads CASSLTQGDYGYTF. The CDR3 DNA sequence: TGTGCCAGCAGTTTGACACAGGGGGACTATGGCTACACCTTC.

This chain connects TRBV7-2 to TRBJ1-2; weak D call: TRBD1 (6 bases). Germline V gene data show CDR1 as SGHTA and CDR2 as FQGNSA. Between the trimmed V and J ends, which lost 4 bases and 0 bases, there was a span of 15 bases. CDR3 length equals 16 residues. CDR3 sequence reads: CASSYGSNRANYGYTF. The CDR3 nucleotides are TGTGCCAGCAGCTATGGTTCGAACAGGGCTAACTATGGCTACACCTTC.

V usage is TRBV7-2 and J usage is TRBJ2-7; D is perhaps TRBD2 (6 bases). CDR3 size: 17 residues. The V gene's germline CDR1 is SGHTA and CDR2 FQGNSA. Trimming shortened V by 4 bases and J by 3 bases, and 22 bases separated the two germline ends. The DNA for the CDR3 is TGTGCCAGCAGCTACCTCTTTAGCTGGGGGGATAACTACGAGCAGTACTTC. Protein: CASSYLFSWGDNYEQYF.

V is TRBV9 and J is TRBJ2-7; 8 positions match TRBD1. This CDR3 has 14 amino acids. The trim removed 4 bases at V and 6 bases at J, leaving 9 bases unmatched. CDR1 and CDR2 (germline): SGDLS, YYNGEE. The CDR3 DNA reads as TGTGCCAGCAGCCACGACAGGGGAGGTGGCGAGCAGTACTTC. Translation gives CASSHDRGGGEQYF. The whole variable domain, filled in from reference TRBV9 and TRBJ2-7, reads DSGVTQTPKHLITATGQRVTLRCSPRSGDLSVYWYQQSLDQGLQFLIQYYNGEERAKGNILERFSAQQFPDLHSELNLSSLELGDSALYFCASSHDRGGGEQYFGPGTRLTVT.

This clone was seen a single time. The chain employs TRBV11-2 and TRBJ1-5; unclear D gene. V was cut by 4 bases and J by 4 bases, with 8 bases left in between. The germline CDR1 and CDR2 sequences are SGHAT and FQNNGV. This CDR3 is 13 amino acids long. As DNA, the CDR3 is TGTGCCAGCAGCTATAACGAAAATCAGCCCCAGCATTTT. Translated, it gives CASSYNENQPQHF.

V and J are TRBV28 and TRBJ2-5; tentatively, D is TRBD2 (6 bases). Germline CDR1 MDHEN, CDR2 SYDVKM. This CDR3 contains 17 residues. Trimming stripped 6 bases from V and 4 bases from J, with 24 bases between. The CDR3 is CASSLQTRGGGPETQYF. In DNA form, the CDR3 reads TGTGCCAGCAGCTTACAGACGCGCGGCGGAGGGCCAGAGACCCAGTACTTC.